The T cell receptor beta chain described here comes from a study of blood T cell repertoires in COVID-19. Original data processing: Amplification with reference gene primers provided the estimates of nucleated cell counts. Produced via immunoSEQ multiplex PCR; TCRdb's table is partial and in-frame only. V and J calls and clone size are copied from that table; D and trimming were computed from the DNA. This table has around 56,000 clones, over 75% appearing once. Trimming took 6 bases from V and 7 from J, leaving 16 bases between them. The CDR3 is 15 amino acids. Germline CDR1 MNHEY, CDR2 SMNVEV (reference sequence).

This chain connects TRBV27 to TRBJ1-6; no reliable D call. The sequenced sample consisted of peripheral blood. This clonotype was sampled from a man aged 55 to 69 with acute or convalescent COVID-19. The DNA of the CDR3 is TGTGCCAGCAGGCTCGGGGAACAGTTGAATTCACCCCTCCACTTT. It encodes CASRLGEQLNSPLHF.